The subject of this entry is one T cell receptor (beta chain). Its target is not known. Sequencing used immunoSEQ multiplex PCR; TCRdb keeps in-frame clones, though not all of them. The table lists roughly 150,000 clones, around 90% of them singletons, with about 4.3% in the top ten. This record comes from a study of radiation and T cells in renal cell carcinoma. The study's findings and limits: Pretreatment tumor biopsies were lacking, so baseline clonotypes are unknown. From baseline, blood top tumor clonotypes peaked at 2 weeks post-radiation.

As to time point: baseline pretreatment blood. Sample treatment: 15 Gy SBRT to primary tumor, nephrectomy 4 weeks later. V dropped 6 bases and J dropped 8; count of bases not matched to a gene: 3. Germline CDR1 SQVTM, CDR2 ANQGSEA. The CDR3 is 11 amino acids. V and J are TRBV29-1 and TRBJ1-3, with 8 bases identical to TRBD1. The material sequenced was blood, taken from a patient whose treatment included radiotherapy and nephrectomy. This TCR came from a woman in her 70s with renal cell carcinoma. CDR3 nucleotides: TGCAGCGTCAACAGGGGGGACACCATATATTTT. Amino acids: CSVNRGDTIYF.